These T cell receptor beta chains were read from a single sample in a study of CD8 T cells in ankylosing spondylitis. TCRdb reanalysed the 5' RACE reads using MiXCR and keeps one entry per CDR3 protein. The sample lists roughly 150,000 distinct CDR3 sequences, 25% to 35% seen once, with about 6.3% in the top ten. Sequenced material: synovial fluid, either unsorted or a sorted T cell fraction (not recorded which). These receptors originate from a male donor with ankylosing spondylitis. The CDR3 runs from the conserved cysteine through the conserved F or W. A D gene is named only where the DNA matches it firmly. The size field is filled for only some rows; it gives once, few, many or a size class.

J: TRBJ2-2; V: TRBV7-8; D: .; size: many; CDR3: CASSSHRLVGSTGELFF; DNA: TGTGCCAGCAGCTCCCACCGACTAGTCGGCTCCACCGGGGAGCTGTTTTTT
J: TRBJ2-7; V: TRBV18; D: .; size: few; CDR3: CASSPFRDVAYEQYF; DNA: TGTGCCAGCTCACCATTCCGGGACGTCGCCTACGAGCAGTACTTC
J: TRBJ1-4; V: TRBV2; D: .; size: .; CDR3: CASSERAGRGANEKLFF; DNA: TGTGCCAGCAGTGAAAGGGCAGGGAGGGGAGCTAATGAAAAACTGTTTTTT
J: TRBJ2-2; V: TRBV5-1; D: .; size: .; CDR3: CASSRGTVYTGELFF; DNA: TGCGCCAGCAGCCGCGGGACAGTTTACACCGGGGAGCTGTTTTTT
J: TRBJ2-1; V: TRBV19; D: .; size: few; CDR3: CASTAGSLSYNEQFF; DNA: TGTGCCAGTACCGCAGGGTCCCTATCCTACAATGAGCAGTTCTTC
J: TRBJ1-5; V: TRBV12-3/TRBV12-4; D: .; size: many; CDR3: CASTFYGEPQHF; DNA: TGTGCCAGCACCTTTTATGGTGAGCCCCAGCATTTT
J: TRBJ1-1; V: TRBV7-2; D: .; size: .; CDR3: CASSRSTGEAFF; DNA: TGTGCCAGCAGCCGGTCGACAGGTGAAGCTTTCTTT
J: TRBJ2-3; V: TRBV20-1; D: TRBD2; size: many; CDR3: CSARLAGRTDTQYF; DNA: TGCAGTGCTAGACTAGCGGGACGCACAGATACGCAGTATTTT
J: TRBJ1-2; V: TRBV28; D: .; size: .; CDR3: CASGLMGNIGYTF; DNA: TGTGCCAGCGGCCTTATGGGGAACATTGGCTACACCTTC
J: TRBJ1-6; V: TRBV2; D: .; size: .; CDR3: CASSERGRDNSPLHF; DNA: TGTGCCAGCAGTGAAAGGGGCAGGGATAATTCACCCCTCCACTTT
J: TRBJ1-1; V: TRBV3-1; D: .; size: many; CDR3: CASSPLGVETEAFF; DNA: TGTGCCAGCAGCCCCTTAGGAGTGGAAACTGAAGCTTTCTTT
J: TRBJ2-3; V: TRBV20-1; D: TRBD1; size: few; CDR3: CSARDPGQRTDTQYF; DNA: TGCAGTGCTAGAGACCCGGGACAGCGCACAGATACGCAGTATTTT
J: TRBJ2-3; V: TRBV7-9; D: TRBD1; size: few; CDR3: CASSEDRVVDTQYF; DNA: TGTGCCAGCAGCGAAGACAGGGTTGTAGATACGCAGTATTTT
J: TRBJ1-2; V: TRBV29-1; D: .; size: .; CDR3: CSVEFPGQTPNYGYTF; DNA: TGCAGCGTTGAGTTTCCGGGCCAGACCCCTAACTATGGCTACACCTTC
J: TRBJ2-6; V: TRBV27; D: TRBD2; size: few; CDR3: CASSTLAGVLSGANVLTF; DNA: TGTGCCAGCAGTACACTAGCGGGGGTCCTCTCTGGGGCCAACGTCCTGACTTTC
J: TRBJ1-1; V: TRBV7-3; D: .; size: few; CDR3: CASSLGSGTEAFF; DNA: TGTGCCAGCAGCTTAGGTAGCGGAACTGAAGCTTTCTTT
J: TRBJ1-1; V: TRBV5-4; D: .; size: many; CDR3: CASSRFSGNTEAFF; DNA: TGTGCCAGCAGCCGGTTTTCGGGGAACACTGAAGCTTTCTTT
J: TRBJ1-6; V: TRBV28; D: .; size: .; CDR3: CASSLEGGWGRSPRRGVSPLHF; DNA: TGTGCCAGCAGTTTGGAAGGAGGGTGGGGCAGGTCCCCTCGCCGTGGTGTATCACCCCTCCACTTT
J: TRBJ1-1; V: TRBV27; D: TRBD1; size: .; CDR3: CASSLRMRDRAGGTLGNTEAFF; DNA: TGTGCCAGCAGTTTACGAATGAGGGACAGGGCTGGGGGGACCTTAGGGAACACTGAAGCTTTCTTT
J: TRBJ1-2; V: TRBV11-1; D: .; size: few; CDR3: CASSLAAPAGGRRDQGTGGYTF; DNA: TGTGCCAGCAGCCTAGCAGCCCCTGCCGGAGGCCGCCGGGACCAAGGGACTGGTGGCTACACCTTC
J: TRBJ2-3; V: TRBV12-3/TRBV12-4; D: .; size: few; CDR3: CASSRLDTQYF; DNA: TGTGCCAGCTCCCGTTTGGATACGCAGTATTTT
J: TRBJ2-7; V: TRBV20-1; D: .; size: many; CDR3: CSARDRSHEQYF; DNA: TGCAGTGCTAGAGATCGGTCGCACGAGCAGTACTTC
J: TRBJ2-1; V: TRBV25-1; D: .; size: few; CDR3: CASRLQTEQFF; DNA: TGTGCCAGCAGATTACAAACTGAGCAGTTCTTC
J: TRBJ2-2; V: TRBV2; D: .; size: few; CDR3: CASNGQGGTGELFF; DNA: TGTGCCAGCAATGGGCAGGGCGGAACCGGGGAGCTGTTTTTT
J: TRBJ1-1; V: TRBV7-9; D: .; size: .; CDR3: CASSPRQGRKNTEAFF; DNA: TGTGCCAGCAGCCCACGGCAGGGGCGGAAGAACACTGAAGCTTTCTTT
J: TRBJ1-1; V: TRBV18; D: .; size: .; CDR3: CASSPIFMNTEAFF; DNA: TGTGCCAGCTCTCCTATCTTTATGAACACTGAAGCTTTCTTT
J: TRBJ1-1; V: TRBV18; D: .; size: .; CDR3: CASSQGGNTEAFF; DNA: TGTGCCAGCTCACAGGGTGGGAACACTGAAGCTTTCTTT
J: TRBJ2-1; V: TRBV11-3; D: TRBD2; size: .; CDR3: CASSFLAGVNEQFF; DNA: TGTGCCAGCAGCTTCCTAGCGGGGGTCAATGAGCAGTTCTTC
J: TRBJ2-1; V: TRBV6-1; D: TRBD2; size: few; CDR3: CASKTLAGVIHEQFF; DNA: TGTGCCAGCAAAACCCTAGCGGGAGTGATTCATGAGCAGTTCTTC
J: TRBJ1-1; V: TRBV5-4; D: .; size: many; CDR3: CASSDGGANTEAFF; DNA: TGTGCCAGCAGCGACGGAGGGGCGAACACTGAAGCTTTCTTT
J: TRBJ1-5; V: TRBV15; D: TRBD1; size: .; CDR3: CATSRERDRINQPQHF; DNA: TGTGCCACCAGCAGAGAAAGGGACAGGATCAATCAGCCCCAGCATTTT
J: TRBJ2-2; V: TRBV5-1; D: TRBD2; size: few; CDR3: CASSPSSGQGTGELFF; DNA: TGCGCCAGCAGCCCATCTAGCGGGCAGGGCACCGGGGAGCTGTTTTTT
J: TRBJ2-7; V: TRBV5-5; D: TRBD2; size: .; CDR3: CARSSGRETEQYF; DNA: TGTGCCAGGAGCTCGGGGCGGGAGACCGAGCAGTACTTC
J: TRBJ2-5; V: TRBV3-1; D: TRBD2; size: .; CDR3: CASHSTSGRALPQETQYF; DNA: TGTGCCAGCCACTCTACTAGCGGGAGGGCCCTCCCACAAGAGACCCAGTACTTC
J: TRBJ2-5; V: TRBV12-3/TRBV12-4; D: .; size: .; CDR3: CASSPRDGSQETQYF; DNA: TGTGCCAGCAGTCCTCGGGACGGATCCCAAGAGACCCAGTACTTC
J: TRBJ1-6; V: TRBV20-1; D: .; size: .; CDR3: CSASGGIGNSPLHF; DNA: TGCAGTGCTAGTGGGGGGATCGGGAATTCACCCCTCCACTTT
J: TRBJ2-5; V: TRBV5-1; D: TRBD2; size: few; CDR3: CASSFSGSIGETQYF; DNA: TGCGCCAGCAGCTTTAGCGGGAGCATAGGAGAGACCCAGTACTTC
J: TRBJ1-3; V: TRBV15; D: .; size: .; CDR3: CATSRGDGGYSGNTIYF; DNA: TGTGCCACCAGCAGGGGGGATGGAGGCTACTCTGGAAACACCATATATTTT
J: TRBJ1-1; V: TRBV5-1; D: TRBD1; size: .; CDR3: CASSRGQGSGDTEAFF; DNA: TGCGCCAGCAGTAGAGGACAGGGGAGTGGGGACACTGAAGCTTTCTTT
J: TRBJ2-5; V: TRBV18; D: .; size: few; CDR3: CASSTRLEETQYF; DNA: TGTGCCAGCTCCACCAGACTAGAGGAGACCCAGTACTTC
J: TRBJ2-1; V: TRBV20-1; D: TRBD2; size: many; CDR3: CSAGGRPPANEQFF; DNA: TGCAGTGCTGGCGGGAGGCCCCCGGCCAATGAGCAGTTCTTC